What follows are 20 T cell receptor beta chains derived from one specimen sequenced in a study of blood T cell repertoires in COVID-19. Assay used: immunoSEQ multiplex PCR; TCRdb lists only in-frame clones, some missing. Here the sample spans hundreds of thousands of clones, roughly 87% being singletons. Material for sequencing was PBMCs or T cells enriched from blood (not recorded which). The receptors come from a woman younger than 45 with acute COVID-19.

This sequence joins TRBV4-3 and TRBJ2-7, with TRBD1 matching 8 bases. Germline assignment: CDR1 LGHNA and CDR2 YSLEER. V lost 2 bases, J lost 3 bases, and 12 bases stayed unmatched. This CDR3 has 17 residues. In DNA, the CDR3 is TGCGCCAGCAGCCAAAGACTCTTCAGGACAGGGTACTACGAGCAGTACTTC. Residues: CASSQRLFRTGYYEQYF.

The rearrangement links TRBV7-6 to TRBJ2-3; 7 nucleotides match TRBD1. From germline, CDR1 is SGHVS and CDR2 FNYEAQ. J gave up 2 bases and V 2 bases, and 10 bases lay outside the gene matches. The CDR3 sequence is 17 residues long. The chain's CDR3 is CASSLKGGIPSTDTQYF. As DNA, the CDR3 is TGTGCCAGCAGCTTAAAAGGGGGCATACCTTCCACAGATACGCAGTATTTT.

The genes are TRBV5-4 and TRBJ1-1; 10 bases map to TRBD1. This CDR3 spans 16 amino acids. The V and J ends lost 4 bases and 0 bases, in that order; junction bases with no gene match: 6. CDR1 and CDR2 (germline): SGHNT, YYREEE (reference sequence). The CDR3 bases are TGTGCCAGCAGCATAGACAGGGGGCAGATGAACACTGAAGCTTTCTTT. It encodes CASSIDRGQMNTEAFF.

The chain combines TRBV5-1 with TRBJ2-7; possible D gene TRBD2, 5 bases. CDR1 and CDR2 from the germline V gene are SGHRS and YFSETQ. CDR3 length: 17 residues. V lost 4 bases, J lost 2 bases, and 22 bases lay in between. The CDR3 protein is CASSPALSGLSAYEQYF. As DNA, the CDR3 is TGCGCCAGCAGCCCCGCACTGTCCGGCCTTAGCGCCTACGAGCAGTACTTC.

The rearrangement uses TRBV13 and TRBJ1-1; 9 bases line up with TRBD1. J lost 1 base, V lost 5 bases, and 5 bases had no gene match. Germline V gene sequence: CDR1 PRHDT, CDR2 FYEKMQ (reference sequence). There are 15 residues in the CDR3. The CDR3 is CASSPRGQGNTEAFF. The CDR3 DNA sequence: TGTGCCAGCAGCCCTCGGGGACAGGGGAACACTGAAGCTTTCTTT. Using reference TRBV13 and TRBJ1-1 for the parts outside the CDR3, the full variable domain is AAGVIQSPRHLIKEKRETATLKCYPIPRHDTVYWYQQGPGQDPQFLISFYEKMQSDKGSIPDRFSAQQFSDYHSELNMSSLELGDSALYFCASSPRGQGNTEAFFGQGTRLTVV.

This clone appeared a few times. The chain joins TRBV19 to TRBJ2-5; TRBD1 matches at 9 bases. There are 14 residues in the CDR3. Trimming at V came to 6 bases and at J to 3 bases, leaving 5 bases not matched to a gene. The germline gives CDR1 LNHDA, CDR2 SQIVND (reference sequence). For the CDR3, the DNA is TGTGCCAGTAGCGACAGGGGGGGAGAAGAGACCCAGTACTTC. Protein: CASSDRGGEETQYF.

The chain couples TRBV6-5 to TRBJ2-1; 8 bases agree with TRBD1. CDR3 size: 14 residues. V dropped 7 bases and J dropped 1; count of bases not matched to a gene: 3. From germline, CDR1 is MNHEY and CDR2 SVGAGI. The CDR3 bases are TGTGCCAGCATACGGGACAGGTCCTACAATGAGCAGTTCTTC. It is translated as CASIRDRSYNEQFF.

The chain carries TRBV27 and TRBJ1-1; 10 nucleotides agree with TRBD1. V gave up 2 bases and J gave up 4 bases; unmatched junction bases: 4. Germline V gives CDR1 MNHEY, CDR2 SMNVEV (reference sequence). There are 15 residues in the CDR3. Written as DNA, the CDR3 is TGTGCCAGCAGTTTAGGGGACAGGGGAAGCACTGAAGCTTTCTTT. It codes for CASSLGDRGSTEAFF.

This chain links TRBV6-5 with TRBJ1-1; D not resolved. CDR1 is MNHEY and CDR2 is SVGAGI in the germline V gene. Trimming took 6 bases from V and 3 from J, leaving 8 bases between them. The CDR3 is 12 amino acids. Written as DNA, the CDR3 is TGTGCCAGCAGAGACGGGGACACTGAAGCTTTCTTT. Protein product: CASRDGDTEAFF.

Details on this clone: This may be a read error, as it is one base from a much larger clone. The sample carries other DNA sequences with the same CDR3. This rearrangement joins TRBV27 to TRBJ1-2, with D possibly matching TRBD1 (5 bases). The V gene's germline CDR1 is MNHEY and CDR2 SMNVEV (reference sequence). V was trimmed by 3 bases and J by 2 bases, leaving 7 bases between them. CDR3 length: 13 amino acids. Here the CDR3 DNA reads TGTGCCAGCAGTTTTGGGGGGAACTATGGCTACACCTTC. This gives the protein CASSFGGNYGYTF.

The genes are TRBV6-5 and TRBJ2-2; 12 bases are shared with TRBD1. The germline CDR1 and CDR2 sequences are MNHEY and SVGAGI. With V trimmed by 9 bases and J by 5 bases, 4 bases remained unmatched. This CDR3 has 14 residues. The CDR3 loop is CASPGQGATGELFF. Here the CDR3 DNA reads TGTGCCAGTCCGGGACAGGGGGCTACCGGGGAGCTGTTTTTT.

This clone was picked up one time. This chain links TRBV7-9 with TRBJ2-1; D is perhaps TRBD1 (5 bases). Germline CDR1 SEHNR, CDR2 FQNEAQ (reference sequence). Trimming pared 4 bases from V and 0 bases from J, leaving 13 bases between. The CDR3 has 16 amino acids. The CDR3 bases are TGTGCCAGCAGCTCAACTCAGGGCAGCTCCTACAATGAGCAGTTCTTC. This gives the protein CASSSTQGSSYNEQFF.

This CDR3 is CAISEESNYGYTF. The CDR3 DNA follows: TGTGCCATCAGTGAGGAGTCTAACTATGGCTACACCTTC. The chain employs TRBV10-3 and TRBJ1-2; D not resolved. CDR3 length: 13 residues. Germline values: CDR1 ENHRY, CDR2 SYGVKD. The V gene lost 2 bases and the J gene lost 0 bases, with 4 bases spanning the gap.

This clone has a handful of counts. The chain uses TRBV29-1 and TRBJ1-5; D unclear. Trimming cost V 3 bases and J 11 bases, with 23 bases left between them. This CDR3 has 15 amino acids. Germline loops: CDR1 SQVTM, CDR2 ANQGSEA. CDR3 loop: CSVELTGGVVGTQHF. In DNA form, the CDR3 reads TGCAGCGTTGAGTTAACGGGCGGGGTGGTTGGGACCCAGCATTTT.

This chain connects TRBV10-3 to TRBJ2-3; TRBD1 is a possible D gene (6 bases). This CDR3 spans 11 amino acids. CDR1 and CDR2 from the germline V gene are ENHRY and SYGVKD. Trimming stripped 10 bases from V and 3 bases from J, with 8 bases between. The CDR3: CATQGTDTQYF. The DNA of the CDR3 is TGTGCCACCCAGGGGACAGATACGCAGTATTTT.

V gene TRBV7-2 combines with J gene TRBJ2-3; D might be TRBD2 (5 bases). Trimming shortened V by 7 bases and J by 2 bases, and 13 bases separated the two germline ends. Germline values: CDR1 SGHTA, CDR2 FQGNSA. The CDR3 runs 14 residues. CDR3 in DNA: TGTGCCAGCAACCCGGGAAAGCCCACAGATACGCAGTATTTT. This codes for CASNPGKPTDTQYF.

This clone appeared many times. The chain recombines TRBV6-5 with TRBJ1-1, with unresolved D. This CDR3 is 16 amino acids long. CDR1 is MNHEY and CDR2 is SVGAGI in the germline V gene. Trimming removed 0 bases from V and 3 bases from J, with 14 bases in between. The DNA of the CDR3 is TGTGCCAGCAGTTACTCGAACTACCCACGGCACACTGAAGCTTTCTTT. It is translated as CASSYSNYPRHTEAFF.

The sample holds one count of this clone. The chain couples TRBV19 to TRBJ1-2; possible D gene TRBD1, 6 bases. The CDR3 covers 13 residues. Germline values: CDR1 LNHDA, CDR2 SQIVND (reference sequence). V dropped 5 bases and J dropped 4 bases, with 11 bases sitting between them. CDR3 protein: CASSAGEGYGYTF. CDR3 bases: TGTGCCAGTAGTGCAGGGGAGGGCTATGGCTACACCTTC.

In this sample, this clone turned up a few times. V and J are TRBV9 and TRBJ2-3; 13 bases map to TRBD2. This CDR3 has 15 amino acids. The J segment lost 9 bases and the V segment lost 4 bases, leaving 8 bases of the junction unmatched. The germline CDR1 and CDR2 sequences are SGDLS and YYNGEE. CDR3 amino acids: CASSPRTSGGSTQYF. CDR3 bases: TGTGCCAGCAGCCCCCGGACTAGCGGGGGTTCGACGCAGTATTTT.

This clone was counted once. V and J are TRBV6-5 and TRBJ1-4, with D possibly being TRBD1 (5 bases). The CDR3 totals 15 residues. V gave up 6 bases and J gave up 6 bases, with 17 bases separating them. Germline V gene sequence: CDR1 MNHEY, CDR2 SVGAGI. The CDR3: CASSPDSNPDEKLFF. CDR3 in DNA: TGTGCCAGCAGCCCAGACAGCAACCCGGATGAAAAACTGTTTTTT.